This TCR beta chain was identified in a study of radiotherapy plus CTLA-4 blockade in lung cancer. The data were produced by immunoSEQ multiplex PCR, yet TCRdb's version contains in-frame clones alone and is incomplete. The sample consists of 81,000 or so clones, over 80% of them appearing once. The clonotype was recovered from a human donor with non-small cell lung cancer that progressed on radiotherapy plus ipilimumab. The sequencing here drew on peripheral blood, taken from a patient treated with radiotherapy plus ipilimumab.

The CDR3 is CASSSRRTSGNNEQFF. The CDR3 bases are TGTGCCAGCAGCTCGCGTCGGACTAGCGGGAACAATGAGCAGTTCTTC. The chain uses TRBV13 and TRBJ2-1, with TRBD2 matching over 12 bases. Trimming took 4 bases from V and 5 from J; bases not matched to a gene: 6. CDR3 length: 16 amino acids. From germline, CDR1 is PRHDT and CDR2 FYEKMQ (reference sequence).